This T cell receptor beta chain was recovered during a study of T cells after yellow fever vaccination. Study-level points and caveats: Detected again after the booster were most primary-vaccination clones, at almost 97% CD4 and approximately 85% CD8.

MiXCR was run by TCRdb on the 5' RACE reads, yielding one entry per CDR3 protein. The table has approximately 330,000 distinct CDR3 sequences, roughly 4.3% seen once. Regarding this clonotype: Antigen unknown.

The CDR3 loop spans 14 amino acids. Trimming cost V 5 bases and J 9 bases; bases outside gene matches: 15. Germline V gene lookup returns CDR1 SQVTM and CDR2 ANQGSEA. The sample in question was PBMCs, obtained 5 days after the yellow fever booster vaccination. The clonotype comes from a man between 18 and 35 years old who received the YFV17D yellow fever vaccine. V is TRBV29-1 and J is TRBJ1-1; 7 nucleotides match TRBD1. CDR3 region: CSVLTRGQPPQAFF. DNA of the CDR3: TGCAGCGTTCTTACAAGGGGACAGCCTCCTCAAGCTTTCTTT.